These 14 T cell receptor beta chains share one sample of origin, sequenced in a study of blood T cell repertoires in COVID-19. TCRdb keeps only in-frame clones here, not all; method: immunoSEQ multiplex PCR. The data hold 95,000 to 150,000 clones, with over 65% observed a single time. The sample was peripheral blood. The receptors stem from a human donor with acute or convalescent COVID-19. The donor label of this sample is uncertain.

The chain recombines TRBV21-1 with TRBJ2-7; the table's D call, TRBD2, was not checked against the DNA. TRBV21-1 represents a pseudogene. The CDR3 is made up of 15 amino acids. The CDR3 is CASSLPSRGGHEQYF. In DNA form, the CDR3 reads TGTGCCAGCAGTTTACCCTCGAGGGGGGGGCACGAGCAGTACTTC.

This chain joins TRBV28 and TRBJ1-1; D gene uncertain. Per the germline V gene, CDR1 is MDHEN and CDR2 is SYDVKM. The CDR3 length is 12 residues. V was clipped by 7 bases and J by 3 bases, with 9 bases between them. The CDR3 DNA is TGTGCCAGCACTTTGCGCCACACTGAAGCTTTCTTT. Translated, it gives CASTLRHTEAFF.

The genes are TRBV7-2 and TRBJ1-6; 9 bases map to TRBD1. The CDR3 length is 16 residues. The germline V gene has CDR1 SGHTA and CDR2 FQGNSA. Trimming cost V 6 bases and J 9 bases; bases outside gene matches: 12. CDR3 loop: CASRGQPGQGLSPLHF. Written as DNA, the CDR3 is TGTGCCAGCAGAGGGCAACCGGGACAGGGACTTTCACCCCTCCACTTT.

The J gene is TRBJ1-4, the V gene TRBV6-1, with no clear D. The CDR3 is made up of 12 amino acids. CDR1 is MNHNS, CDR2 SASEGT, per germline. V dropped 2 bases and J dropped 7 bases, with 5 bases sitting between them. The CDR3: CASSERSEKLFF. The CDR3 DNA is TGTGCCAGCAGTGAAAGGAGTGAAAAACTGTTTTTT.

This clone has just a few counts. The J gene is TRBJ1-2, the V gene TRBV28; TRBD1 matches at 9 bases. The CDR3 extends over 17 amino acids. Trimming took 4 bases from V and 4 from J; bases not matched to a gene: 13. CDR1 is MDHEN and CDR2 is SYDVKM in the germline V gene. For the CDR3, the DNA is TGTGCCAGCAGTTCACCGGTACAGGGGGCGCTTGGCTATGGCTACACCTTC. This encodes CASSSPVQGALGYGYTF.

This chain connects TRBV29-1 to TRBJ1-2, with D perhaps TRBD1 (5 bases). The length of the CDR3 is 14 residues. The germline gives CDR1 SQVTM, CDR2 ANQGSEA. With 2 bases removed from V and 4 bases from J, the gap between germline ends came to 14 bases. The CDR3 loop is CSVELIWTTYGYTF. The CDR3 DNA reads TGCAGCGTTGAACTTATTTGGACAACCTATGGCTACACCTTC. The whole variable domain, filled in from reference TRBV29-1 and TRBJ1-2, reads SAVISQKPSRDICQRGTSLTIQCQVDSQVTMMFWYRQQPGQSLTLIATANQGSEATYESGFVIDKFPISRPNLTFSTLTVSNMSPEDSSIYLCSVELIWTTYGYTFGSGTRLTVV.

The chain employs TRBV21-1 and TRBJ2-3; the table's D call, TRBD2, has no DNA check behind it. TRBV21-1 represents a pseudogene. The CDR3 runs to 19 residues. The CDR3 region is CASSKAREGISISTDTQYF. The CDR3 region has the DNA TGTGCCAGCAGCAAAGCGAGGGAGGGGATATCCATTAGCACAGATACGCAGTATTTT.

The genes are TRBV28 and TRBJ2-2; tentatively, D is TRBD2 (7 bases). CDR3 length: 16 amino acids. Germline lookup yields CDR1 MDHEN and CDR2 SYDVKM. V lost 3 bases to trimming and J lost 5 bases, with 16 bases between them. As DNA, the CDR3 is TGTGCCAGCAGTTTTCAACAGGGAGGGGGTACCGGGGAGCTGTTTTTT. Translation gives CASSFQQGGGTGELFF.

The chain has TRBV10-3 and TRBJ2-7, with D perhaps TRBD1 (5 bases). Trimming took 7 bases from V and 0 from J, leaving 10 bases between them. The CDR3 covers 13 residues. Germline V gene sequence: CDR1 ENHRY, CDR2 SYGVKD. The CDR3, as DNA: TGTGCCATCACATCAGGGCGCTCCTACGAGCAGTACTTC. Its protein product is CAITSGRSYEQYF.

CDR3 DNA: TGTGCCAGCAGTGACTCGACATACGAGCAGTACGTC. This encodes CASSDSTYEQYV. V is TRBV6-4 and J is TRBJ2-7; no clear D. Germline loops: CDR1 MRHNA, CDR2 SNTAGT. The length of the CDR3 is 12 residues. Trimming took off 0 bases at V and 4 bases at J, with 4 bases between the two ends.

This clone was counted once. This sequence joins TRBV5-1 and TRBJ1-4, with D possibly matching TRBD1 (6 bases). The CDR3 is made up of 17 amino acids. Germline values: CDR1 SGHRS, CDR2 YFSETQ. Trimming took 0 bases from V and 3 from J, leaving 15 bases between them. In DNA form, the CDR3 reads TGCGCCAGCAGCTTGGGATTCGGGGGGCGCGCTAATGAAAAACTGTTTTTT. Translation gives CASSLGFGGRANEKLFF.

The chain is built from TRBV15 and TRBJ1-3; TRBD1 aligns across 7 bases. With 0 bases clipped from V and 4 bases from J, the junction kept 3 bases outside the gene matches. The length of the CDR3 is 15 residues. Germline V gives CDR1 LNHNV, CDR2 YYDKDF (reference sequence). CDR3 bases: TGTGCCACCAGCAGAGAAGGCAGGGGGGGAAACACCATATATTTT. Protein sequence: CATSREGRGGNTIYF.

The CDR3 sequence: CASSLMAQGMTDTQYF. For the CDR3, the DNA is TGTGCCAGCAGTTTAATGGCACAGGGTATGACAGATACGCAGTATTTT. This chain links TRBV27 with TRBJ2-3; perhaps TRBD1 as D (6 bases). The V end was cut by 2 bases, the J end by 3 bases, with 15 bases between. The CDR3 is made up of 16 amino acids. The germline V gene has CDR1 MNHEY and CDR2 SMNVEV (reference sequence).

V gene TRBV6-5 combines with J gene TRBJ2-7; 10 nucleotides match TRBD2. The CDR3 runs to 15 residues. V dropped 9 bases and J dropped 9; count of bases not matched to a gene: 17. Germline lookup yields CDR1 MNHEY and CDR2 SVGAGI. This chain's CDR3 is CARIQLAGHPLGQYV. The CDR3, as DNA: TGTGCCAGAATACAACTAGCGGGGCACCCGTTGGGGCAGTACGTC.